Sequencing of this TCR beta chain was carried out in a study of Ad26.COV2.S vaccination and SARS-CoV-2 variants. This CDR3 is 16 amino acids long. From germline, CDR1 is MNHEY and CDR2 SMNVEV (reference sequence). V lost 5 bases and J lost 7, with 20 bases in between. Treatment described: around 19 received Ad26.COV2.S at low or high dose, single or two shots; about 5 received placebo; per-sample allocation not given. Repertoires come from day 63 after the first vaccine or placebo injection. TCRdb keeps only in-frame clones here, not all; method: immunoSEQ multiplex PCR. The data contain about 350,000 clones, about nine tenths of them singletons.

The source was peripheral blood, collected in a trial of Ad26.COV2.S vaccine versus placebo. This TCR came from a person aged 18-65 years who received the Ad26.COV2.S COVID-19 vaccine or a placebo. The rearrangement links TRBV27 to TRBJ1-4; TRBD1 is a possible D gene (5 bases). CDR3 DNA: TGTGCCAGCAGTGGTACCGGGACCACACTCGGTGAAAAACTGTTTTTT. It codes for CASSGTGTTLGEKLFF.